The clone carrying this T cell receptor beta chain turned up a few times. The CDR3 regions of TCR beta were amplified from RNA transcripts. A first-round RT-PCR of the TCR CDR3 used the HTBI primer set. TCRdb re-called the multiplex PCR reads through MiXCR, storing one row per CDR3 protein. The profile shows roughly 380,000 distinct CDR3 sequences, roughly an eighth of them singletons. This entry comes from a study of T cells in Graves' hyperthyroidism and ophthalmopathy. Across the whole study: Sampling of peripheral blood happened at initial diagnosis, prior to any treatment.

The definition of stable Graves' hyperthyroidism was no ophthalmopathy progression within 18 months. Among the patients, aged 18 to 65, hyperthyroidism was newly diagnosed and had lasted under 2 months. CDR1 MGHDK and CDR2 SYGVNS come from the germline V gene. With 3 bases removed from V and 5 bases from J, the gap between germline ends came to 25 bases. This CDR3 has 18 amino acids. The sequencing sample was made of blood. This TCR was sampled from a woman under 30 with Graves' hyperthyroidism. This chain uses TRBV25-1 with TRBJ1-2; weak D call: TRBD1 (6 bases). The CDR3 loop is CASSDRRGHRRNFYGYTF. The CDR3 bases are TGTGCCAGCAGTGACAGGCGGGGGCACCGACGAAATTTTTATGGCTACACCTTC.